Reported below is one TCR beta chain. Its antigen is not yet known. Base quality data are lacking; no much larger clone is found one base away. Patients with a history of autoimmune disease or receiving systemic immunosuppression were excluded from the trial. In every dose cohort, peripheral blood was drawn for TCR sequencing at baseline, cycle 4 day 1, and cycle 7 day 1. The samples were drawn from a first-in-human, open-label, multicenter phase I dose-escalation trial of ivuxolimab. Adults with locally advanced or metastatic melanoma, renal cell carcinoma, hepatocellular carcinoma or head and neck squamous cell carcinoma were enrolled in the trial. CD4+ and CD8+ T cells were sorted separately from peripheral blood before TCR sequencing. Genomic DNA was extracted from sorted cells for sequencing of the TCRbeta CDR3 region. The immunoSEQ Assay was used for sequencing of TCRbeta CDR3 regions. This is the immuneACCESS table as TCRdb keeps it, with only in-frame sequences that have V and J called. A part of the clones is gone; compared with another copy, unresolved V genes explain less than half, and the rest is unexplained. In all, the sample holds 91,000 or so clones, and roughly 95% of those were seen once. Of the sample, approximately 0.2% is held by the ten largest clones.

This sample stems from a study of OX40 agonist ivuxolimab in advanced cancers. Background on the whole study: Ivuxolimab was a fully human IgG2 agonistic monoclonal antibody targeting the costimulatory receptor OX40 (CD134). Intravenous ivuxolimab was administered to patients every 2 weeks at six dose levels: 0.01, 0.1, 0.3, 1.5, 3 and 10 mg/kg. Of the 52 patients in dose escalation, about 20 had hepatocellular carcinoma, about 15 had melanoma, 9 had renal cell carcinoma and 9 had head and neck cancer. The dose-escalation cohort was 82.7% male with a mean age of approximately 60 years, ranging from about 20 to 80. Prior anti-PD-1, anti-PD-L1 or anti-CTLA-4 therapy was permitted, and less than 45% of dose-escalation patients had received checkpoint inhibitors. Partial responses occurred in three dose-escalation patients: two with cutaneous melanoma and one with hepatocellular carcinoma. Peripheral TCRbeta sequencing aimed to test whether ivuxolimab altered TCR sequence diversity and caused clonal T-cell expansion. The paper describes the monotherapy dose-escalation part (N = 52 patients) of the phase I trial of ivuxolimab.

In the germline V gene (reference sequence), CDR1 corresponds to MNHEY and CDR2 to SMNVEV. The CDR3 starts with the cysteine, ends with the phenylalanine, and has 14 residues. Only the CDR3 part of the read is kept: 42 bases, read in frame from the first base. V is trimmed back by 3 bases and J by 2 bases, and the junction contains 0 bases that no gene match accounts for. The full study reports these points: Which antigens the clonally expanded peripheral T cells were specific for was not determined. In the 0.1-3.0 mg/kg groups, partial responders had among the lowest normalized peripheral clonal expansion, particularly in CD8+ T cells. Low levels of normalized T-cell clonal expansion were also seen in some patients who did not respond. After ivuxolimab, expanded clones were on average more numerous among CD8+ T cells than among CD4+ T cells. Clonal expansion of both CD4+ and CD8+ blood T cells was observed from baseline to week 6 at doses 0.1 to 3.0 mg/kg.

Sequenced here: CD4+ or CD8+ T cells sorted from blood, sampled in a trial of the OX40 agonist ivuxolimab. The chain links TRBV27 with TRBJ1-4, and TRBD1 matches 7 of the central bases. This receptor was obtained from an adult with an advanced solid tumor such as melanoma, head and neck, liver or kidney cancer. The DNA is TGTGCCAGCAGTTTGGACAGGACTAATGAAAAACTGTTTTTT. It codes for CASSLDRTNEKLFF.